This T cell receptor beta chain was captured in a study of CD8+CD57+ T cells in acquired aplastic anemia. Overall study results and limits: A set of approximately 29 CD8+ CDR3 sequences was shared between patients and controls, and these sequences appeared highly expressed in patients.

With respect to this clonotype: The antigen is not known.

Trimming pared 0 bases from V and 1 base from J, leaving 9 bases between. The CDR3 loop spans 15 amino acids. CDR1 is ENHRY and CDR2 is SYGVKD in the germline V gene. TCR beta VDJ and CDR3 were profiled, and genomic DNA was the template. TCRdb re-analysed the reads in MiXCR, keeping a single row per CDR3 protein. Here the sample spans under 350,000 distinct CDR3 sequences, under 60% being singletons. An expansion of CD8+CD57+ cells by flow cytometry had been shown in patients chosen for sequencing. The gene calls are TRBV10-3 and TRBJ1-1; D unclear. The source material was sorted CD4+, CD8+, or CD8+CD57+ T cells (not recorded which) from PBMCs. This clonotype was obtained from a human donor with aplastic anemia. As DNA, the CDR3 is TGTGCCATCAGTGAGTCTCGAAGCACGAACACTGAAGCTTTCTTT. It codes for CAISESRSTNTEAFF.